The next 17 T cell receptor beta chains were all read from a single sample in a study of T-cell reconstitution after alpha-beta-depleted transplantation in children. This sample's TCRbeta library carried unique molecular identifier barcodes. Via MiXCR, TCRdb re-called the PCR reads, giving one row per CDR3 protein. Of about a million distinct CDR3 sequences listed, around 30% are singletons. The sequences come from PBMCs, mostly from graft donor cells, collected 360 days after TCRalphabeta/CD19-depleted stem cell transplant. Receptors originate from a boy younger than two who had a stem cell transplant for SCID, so the T cells may come from the graft donor.

There are many counts of this clonotype. Here the CDR3 DNA reads TGTGCCAGCAGTTCTGGGGGGACAGGGGGCGAGGATGAGCAGTTCTTC. It encodes CASSSGGTGGEDEQFF. The V and J genes are TRBV28 and TRBJ2-1, with TRBD1 identical over 12 bases. Germline loops: CDR1 MDHEN, CDR2 SYDVKM. V trimming: 4 bases; J trimming: 8 bases; junction bases outside the gene matches: 9. The CDR3 is 16 amino acids.

The CDR3 DNA sequence: TGTGCCAGCAGTTGGAGCGGGTACGGGGCCAACGTCCTGACTTTC. It yields the protein CASSWSGYGANVLTF. This chain uses TRBV28 with TRBJ2-6, with D possibly TRBD2 on 6 matching bases. CDR1 is MDHEN, CDR2 SYDVKM, per germline. The CDR3 extends over 15 amino acids. Trimming removed 4 bases from V and 4 bases from J, with 11 bases in between.

A single count supports this clonotype. The chain uses TRBV25-1 and TRBJ1-1, with D tentatively TRBD1 (6 bases). V lost 8 bases and J 3 bases, leaving 13 bases between the germline ends. The CDR3 extends over 13 amino acids. CDR1 is MGHDK, CDR2 SYGVNS, per germline. The chain's CDR3 is CASARGGHTEAFF. The CDR3 DNA reads as TGTGCCAGCGCACGCGGGGGGCACACTGAAGCTTTCTTT.

This chain joins TRBV28 and TRBJ1-1; 7 positions agree with TRBD1. The CDR3 has 14 residues. Germline V lookup: CDR1 MDHEN, CDR2 SYDVKM. V shed 5 bases and J 6 bases; nucleotides not matched to a gene: 9. CDR3 DNA sequence: TGTGCCAGCAGTGGGACAGTAGTTTACTCTGAAGCTTTCTTT. Amino acids: CASSGTVVYSEAFF.

This clonotype was counted many times. The chain is built from TRBV11-2 and TRBJ2-3; 7 bases line up with TRBD2. The germline V gene encodes CDR1 SGHAT and CDR2 FQNNGV. CDR3 length equals 16 residues. The junction had 5 bases not matched to a gene; V was cut back by 2 bases and J by 0 bases. The CDR3 reads CASSLKGGSSTDTQYF. DNA of the CDR3: TGTGCCAGCAGCTTAAAGGGAGGGTCTAGCACAGATACGCAGTATTTT.

The genes are TRBV6-5 and TRBJ2-4, with D perhaps given as TRBD1 or TRBD2 (6 bases each). CDR3 length: 16 residues. Between the trimmed V and J ends, which lost 2 bases and 3 bases, there was a span of 14 bases. CDR1 MNHEY and CDR2 SVGAGI come from the germline V gene. The CDR3 loop reads CASSYLGAGNKNIQYF. In DNA, the CDR3 is TGTGCCAGCAGTTACCTGGGGGCGGGGAACAAAAACATTCAGTACTTC.

The rearrangement links TRBV2 to TRBJ1-1, with TRBD1 matching over 7 bases. This CDR3 spans 13 amino acids. V was pared by 8 bases and J by 3 bases, with 6 bases of the junction left unmatched. CDR1 SNHLY and CDR2 FYNNEI come from the germline V gene. The CDR3 protein is CASEGDRDTEAFF. DNA for the CDR3: TGTGCCAGCGAGGGAGACAGGGACACTGAAGCTTTCTTT.

The chain joins TRBV28 to TRBJ1-2; D is unclear. V shed 4 bases and J shed 8 bases, with 14 bases lying between them. This CDR3 spans 13 amino acids. CDR1 is MDHEN, CDR2 SYDVKM, per germline. The chain's CDR3 is CASSSVPYGGYTF. The CDR3 DNA follows: TGTGCCAGCAGTTCAGTCCCCTATGGAGGCTACACCTTC.

This clonotype was observed a few times. The rearrangement uses TRBV4-1 and TRBJ2-2, with D perhaps being TRBD1 or TRBD2 (6 bases each). V was shortened by 5 bases and J by 4 bases, with 23 bases between the two germline ends. The CDR3 runs 18 residues. Germline CDR1 is MGHRA and CDR2 is YSYEKL. Written as DNA, the CDR3 is TGCGCCAGCAGCTTTACAAACCCTGGGACGGGGGCCACCGGGGAGCTGTTTTTT. Translation: CASSFTNPGTGATGELFF.

This clonotype was seen a few times. V gene TRBV3-1 combines with J gene TRBJ2-1, with D possibly being TRBD2 (6 bases). Germline V lookup: CDR1 LGHDT, CDR2 YNNKEL (reference sequence). The CDR3 has 13 residues. Trimming removed 4 bases from V and 4 bases from J, with 8 bases in between. The CDR3 bases are TGTGCCAGCAGCCGACTAGTTTACAATGAGCAGTTCTTC. Translated, it gives CASSRLVYNEQFF.

The count of this clonotype is one. The V and J genes are TRBV5-1 and TRBJ2-7; D could derive from TRBD1 or TRBD2 (6 bases each). This CDR3 comprises 14 residues. Per the germline V gene, CDR1 is SGHRS and CDR2 is YFSETQ. Trimming shortened V by 3 bases and J by 6 bases, and 16 bases separated the two germline ends. The chain's CDR3 is CASSWGDTLGEQYF. DNA of the CDR3: TGCGCCAGCAGCTGGGGGGACACTCTGGGCGAGCAGTACTTC.

The chain combines TRBV12-3 or TRBV12-4 with TRBJ2-2; D may be TRBD1 (6 bases). V was clipped by 6 bases and J by 2 bases, with 13 bases between them. This CDR3 has 15 amino acids. In DNA form, the CDR3 reads TGTGCCAGCAGCCGTGGACAGCCAAACACCGGGGAGCTGTTTTTT. It specifies CASSRGQPNTGELFF.

This clonotype came up a few times. CDR3 in amino acids: CSAAPGTPYEQYF. The CDR3 region has the DNA TGCAGTGCTGCACCTGGGACCCCATACGAGCAGTACTTC. The V and J genes are TRBV20-1 and TRBJ2-7; D possibly uses TRBD1 or TRBD2 (5 bases each). The CDR3 contains 13 residues. The germline V gene encodes CDR1 DFQATT and CDR2 SNEGSKA (reference sequence). Trimming left V 5 bases short and J 4 bases short, with 15 bases between.

This clonotype was detected only a few times. Written as DNA, the CDR3 is TGCAGTGCTAGAGATGCGACAGGGTACTCCTACGAGCAGTACTTC. It codes for CSARDATGYSYEQYF. The genes are TRBV20-1 and TRBJ2-7, with 7 positions matching TRBD1. The trim removed 0 bases at V and 0 bases at J, leaving 5 bases unmatched. The CDR3 extends over 15 amino acids. Germline loops: CDR1 DFQATT, CDR2 SNEGSKA (reference sequence).

V usage is TRBV15 and J usage is TRBJ2-1; the D gene could be TRBD1 or TRBD2 (5 bases each). Trimming took off 1 base at V and 10 bases at J, with 14 bases between the two ends. The CDR3 runs 14 residues. Germline CDR1 LNHNV, CDR2 YYDKDF (reference sequence). DNA for the CDR3: TGTGCCACCAGCAGAGGGTGGGGGACGGAGGAGCAGTTCTTC. Translated, it gives CATSRGWGTEEQFF.

To note about this clonotype: Germline and junction disagree at one end, which may indicate a read error. The chain is built from TRBV9 and TRBJ2-1, with 8 nucleotides matching TRBD2. The germline CDR1 and CDR2 sequences are SGDLS and YYNGEE. This CDR3 spans 11 amino acids. CDR3 DNA sequence: TGTGCCAGCAGCGCCGGGGGGGTTCGGGTCTTC. Its protein product is CASSAGGVRVF.

For this clonotype: This is likely a read error, given that the CDR3 carries no conserved phenylalanine or tryptophan at its end. The chain has TRBV20-1 and TRBJ2-5; D call uncertain. The V end lost 6 bases, the J end lost 1 base, and 9 bases lay between the germline ends. The CDR3 consists of 12 residues. Germline CDR1 and CDR2: DFQATT and SNEGSKA (reference sequence). The DNA of the CDR3 is TGCAGTGCCCCCCGGCCCCAAGAGACCCAGTACTTG. It codes for CSAPRPQETQYL.